A selection of T cell receptor beta chains follows, all from one sample in a study of response to subunit inactivated influenza vaccine. TCRdb ran MiXCR on the RT-PCR reads and lists one entry per CDR3 protein. This table has under 550,000 distinct CDR3 sequences, approximately 7.6% appearing once. The sample here was PBMCs from blood, taken about 23 months after vaccination. Source of these receptors: a man in his fifties or sixties who received an inactivated influenza vaccine. Each CDR3 is given with its conserved first and last residue. The D gene is left open where the match is weak. Part of the rows lack a size; the others show once, few, many or a class for expanded clones.

>.|TRBJ1-5|TRBD1|TRBV28
CASTKKGGLGTGGRGNQPQHF
TGTGCCAGCACCAAAAAGGGAGGTCTGGGGACAGGGGGCAGGGGCAATCAGCCCCAGCATTTT
>.|TRBJ2-3|.|TRBV6-4
CASSERTGRTDTQYF
TGTGCCAGCAGTGAGAGGACCGGACGCACAGATACGCAGTATTTT
>few|TRBJ2-7|TRBD1|TRBV7-2
CASSETGTASYEQYF
TGTGCCAGCAGCGAAACCGGGACAGCCTCCTACGAGCAGTACTTC
>few|TRBJ2-5|TRBD1|TRBV18
CASSLQQGPQETQYF
TGTGCCAGCTCACTGCAACAGGGGCCCCAAGAGACCCAGTACTTC
>.|TRBJ2-1|.|TRBV15
CATSRDRAGGYNEQFF
TGTGCCACCAGCAGAGATCGGGCAGGGGGGTACAATGAGCAGTTCTTC
>few|TRBJ2-1|.|TRBV5-4
CASSLFSGTGVGVAGVGYNEQFF
TGTGCCAGCAGCTTGTTCTCCGGGACAGGGGTGGGGGTAGCGGGAGTCGGCTACAATGAGCAGTTCTTC
>few|TRBJ2-2|.|TRBV6-1
CASSPGHTINTGELFF
TGTGCCAGCAGCCCGGGACACACAATCAACACCGGGGAGCTGTTTTTT
>many|TRBJ2-7|.|TRBV4-2
CASSQDRASTQYF
TGTGCCAGCAGCCAAGATAGAGCAAGCACCCAGTACTTC
>.|TRBJ2-2|.|TRBV25-1
CASSGGYTGELFF
TGTGCCAGCAGTGGGGGATACACCGGTGAGCTGTTTTTT
>many|TRBJ2-7|TRBD2|TRBV13
CASSLTSGEQYF
TGTGCCAGCAGCTTGACTAGCGGCGAGCAGTACTTC
>few|TRBJ2-5|.|TRBV15
CATSRRTERGTQYF
TGTGCCACCAGCCGAAGGACAGAAAGGGGGACCCAGTACTTC
>.|TRBJ1-2|TRBD1|TRBV29-1
CSVEETDRAGYTF
TGCAGCGTTGAAGAGACGGACAGGGCTGGCTACACCTTC
>few|TRBJ2-2|.|TRBV20-1
CSARLSSDIGELFF
TGCAGTGCTAGGTTGTCTAGCGACATCGGGGAGCTGTTTTTT
>many|TRBJ2-4|.|TRBV12-3/TRBV12-4
CASSFLGSPQDIQYF
TGTGCCAGCAGTTTTCTGGGCTCACCCCAGGACATTCAGTACTTC
>many|TRBJ1-5|.|TRBV5-1
CASSSGPNQPQHF
TGTGCCAGCAGCTCGGGACCCAATCAGCCCCAGCATTTT
>few|TRBJ1-4|.|TRBV12-3/TRBV12-4
CASSSDGFNEKLFF
TGTGCCAGCAGCTCGGACGGCTTTAATGAAAAACTGTTTTTT
>.|TRBJ2-3|.|TRBV12-3/TRBV12-4
CASSLGYADTQYF
TGTGCCAGCAGTTTGGGGTATGCAGATACGCAGTATTTT
>few|TRBJ2-3|TRBD2|TRBV20-1
CSARDDELAGVRRDTQYF
TGCAGTGCTAGAGATGATGAACTAGCGGGGGTTAGGAGAGATACGCAGTATTTT
>few|TRBJ2-7|.|TRBV7-2
CASSPSLVAYEQYF
TGTGCCAGCAGCCCCAGCTTGGTCGCCTACGAGCAGTACTTC
>few|TRBJ2-1|TRBD1|TRBV5-1
CASSPQPTGIDNEQFF
TGCGCCAGCAGCCCCCAACCGACAGGGATCGACAATGAGCAGTTCTTC
>few|TRBJ2-4|TRBD1|TRBV12-3/TRBV12-4
CASSRTGGAYQLLAKNIQYF
TGTGCCAGCAGTCGAACAGGGGGCGCTTATCAACTCCTAGCCAAAAACATTCAGTACTTC
>few|TRBJ2-7|.|TRBV6-1
CASCRDVGYEQYF
TGTGCCAGCTGCCGCGACGTGGGGTACGAGCAGTACTTC